This TCR beta chain was documented in a study of CD8+ T cells in alopecia areata. Study-wide findings and caveats: Mice showed TCR sharing more clearly than patients did, possibly owing to HLA.

The ends were cut back, 2 bases at V and 3 bases at J, with 8 bases in the middle. This CDR3 spans 14 amino acids. Germline loops: CDR1 KGHSH, CDR2 LQKENI. Extracted RNA was reverse transcribed into cDNA, the sequencing template. The table came from immunoSEQ multiplex PCR; TCRdb's copy has only in-frame clones and leaves some out. The data show around 100,000 clones, with about three fifths seen just once and 10% to 15% held by the top ten. As regards this clone: Its matching antigen is unknown.

The treatment is: oral pan-JAK inhibitor, 5-10 mg twice daily. This sequence joins TRBV18 and TRBJ2-4; D is ambiguous. This sequence was found in a human donor with alopecia areata. The starting material was CD8+ T cells sorted from blood, obtained at week 24, from a patient treated with tofacitinib. CDR3 in DNA: TGTGCCAGCTCACCAAAGGAAGGCAAAAACATTCAGTACTTC. It encodes CASSPKEGKNIQYF.